The source of this T cell receptor (beta chain) is a study of blood T cells in healthy people across ages. Study findings and constraints: Researchers said unsorted PBMCs prevented a conclusive naive versus antigen-experienced comparison. Both higher diversity and more naive CD4+ cells marked long-lived donors when set against aged donors.

Points on this clonotype: Its antigen is currently unknown.

Germline CDR1 is MNHEY and CDR2 is SVGAGI. V gave up 6 bases and J gave up 5 bases; unmatched junction bases: 6. The CDR3 totals 14 residues. Using a J-beta primer mix together with a sample-barcoded 5' primer, a second PCR was run for roughly 6 to 11 cycles. Each cDNA molecule was tagged by a template-switch adaptor that had 12 random nucleotides. TCRdb passed the 5' RACE reads through MiXCR, listing each CDR3 protein once. This table holds some 780,000 distinct CDR3 sequences, about 61% found once. Each sample used at least 7 million PBMCs. The specimen sequenced was blood. The sequence was collected from a man aged 35-49 years in good health. The rearrangement links TRBV6-5 to TRBJ1-2, with TRBD1 identical over 10 bases. The CDR3 nucleotides read TGTGCCAGCAGAGACCGGGACAGGGGATATGGCTACACCTTC. This sequence encodes CASRDRDRGYGYTF.